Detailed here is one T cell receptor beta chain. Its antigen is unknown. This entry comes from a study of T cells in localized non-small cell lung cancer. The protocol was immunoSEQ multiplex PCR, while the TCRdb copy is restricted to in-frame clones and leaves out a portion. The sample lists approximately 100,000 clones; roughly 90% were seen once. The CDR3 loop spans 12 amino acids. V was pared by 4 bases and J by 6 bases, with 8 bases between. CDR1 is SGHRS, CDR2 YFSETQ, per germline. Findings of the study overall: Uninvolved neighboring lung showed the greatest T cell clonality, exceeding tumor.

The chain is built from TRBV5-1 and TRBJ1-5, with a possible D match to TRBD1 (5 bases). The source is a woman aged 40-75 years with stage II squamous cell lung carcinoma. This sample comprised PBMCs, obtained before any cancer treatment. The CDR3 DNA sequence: TGCGCCAGCAGCCGGGACGGTCAGCCCCAGCATTTT. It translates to CASSRDGQPQHF.